The entry below gives a single T cell receptor beta chain sequence along with its context. Deletions cut 6 bases from V and 6 bases from J, with 24 bases between. The CDR3 extends over 16 amino acids. CDR1 and CDR2 from the germline V gene are SGHKS and YYEKEE (reference sequence). The data were taken from a study of blood T cell repertoires in COVID-19. Sequencing was performed with immunoSEQ multiplex PCR; in TCRdb, only in-frame clones are kept and a portion is missing. The sample gives tens of thousands of clones, about four fifths of which show up once; 18% is in the top ten. The chain couples TRBV5-5 to TRBJ1-1, with D possibly TRBD1 on 5 matching bases. The TCR sequence derives from a human donor in a cohort sampled during active COVID-19. Input material: peripheral blood. In DNA form, the CDR3 reads TGTGCCAGCATCCAACAGCTTGGGTCCAGGGTGTCTGAAGCTTTCTTT. It encodes CASIQQLGSRVSEAFF. Full variable domain (rest looked up from reference TRBV5-5 and TRBJ1-1): DAGVTQSPTHLIKTRGQQVTLRCSPISGHKSVSWYQQVLGQGPQFIFQYYEKEERGRGNFPDRFSARQFPNYSSELNVNALLLGDSALYLCASIQQLGSRVSEAFFGQGTRLTVV.